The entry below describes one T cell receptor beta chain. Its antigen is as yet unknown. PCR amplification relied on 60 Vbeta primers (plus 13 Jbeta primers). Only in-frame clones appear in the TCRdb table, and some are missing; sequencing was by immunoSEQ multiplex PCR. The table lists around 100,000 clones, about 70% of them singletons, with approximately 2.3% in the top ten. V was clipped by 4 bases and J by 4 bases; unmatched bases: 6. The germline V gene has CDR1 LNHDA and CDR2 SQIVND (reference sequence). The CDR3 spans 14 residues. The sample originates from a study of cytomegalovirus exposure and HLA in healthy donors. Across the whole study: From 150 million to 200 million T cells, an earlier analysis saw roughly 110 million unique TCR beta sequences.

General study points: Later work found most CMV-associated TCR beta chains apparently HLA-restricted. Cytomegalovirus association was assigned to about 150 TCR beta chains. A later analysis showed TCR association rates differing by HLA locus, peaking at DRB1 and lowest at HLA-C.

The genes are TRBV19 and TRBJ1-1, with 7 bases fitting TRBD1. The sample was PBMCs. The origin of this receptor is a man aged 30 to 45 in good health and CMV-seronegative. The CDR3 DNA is TGTGCCAGTAGTAAGGGGGCCGGGAGCACTGAAGCTTTCTTT. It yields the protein CASSKGAGSTEAFF.